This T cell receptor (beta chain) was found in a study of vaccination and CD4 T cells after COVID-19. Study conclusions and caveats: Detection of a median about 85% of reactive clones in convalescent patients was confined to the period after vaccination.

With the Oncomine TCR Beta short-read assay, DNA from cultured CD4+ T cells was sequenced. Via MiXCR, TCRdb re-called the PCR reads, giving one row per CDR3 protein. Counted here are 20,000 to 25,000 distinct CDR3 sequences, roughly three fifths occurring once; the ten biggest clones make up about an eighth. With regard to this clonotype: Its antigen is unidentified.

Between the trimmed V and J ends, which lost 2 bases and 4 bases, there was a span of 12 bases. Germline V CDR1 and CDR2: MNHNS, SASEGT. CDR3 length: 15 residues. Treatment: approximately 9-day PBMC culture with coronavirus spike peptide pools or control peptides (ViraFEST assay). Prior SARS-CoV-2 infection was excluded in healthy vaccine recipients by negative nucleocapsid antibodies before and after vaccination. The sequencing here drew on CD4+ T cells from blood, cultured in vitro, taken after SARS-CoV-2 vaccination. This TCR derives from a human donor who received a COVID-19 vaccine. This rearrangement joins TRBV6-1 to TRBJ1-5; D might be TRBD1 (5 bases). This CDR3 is CASSEQGLRNQPQHF. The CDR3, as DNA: TGTGCCAGCAGTGAACAGGGATTACGGAATCAGCCCCAGCATTTT.